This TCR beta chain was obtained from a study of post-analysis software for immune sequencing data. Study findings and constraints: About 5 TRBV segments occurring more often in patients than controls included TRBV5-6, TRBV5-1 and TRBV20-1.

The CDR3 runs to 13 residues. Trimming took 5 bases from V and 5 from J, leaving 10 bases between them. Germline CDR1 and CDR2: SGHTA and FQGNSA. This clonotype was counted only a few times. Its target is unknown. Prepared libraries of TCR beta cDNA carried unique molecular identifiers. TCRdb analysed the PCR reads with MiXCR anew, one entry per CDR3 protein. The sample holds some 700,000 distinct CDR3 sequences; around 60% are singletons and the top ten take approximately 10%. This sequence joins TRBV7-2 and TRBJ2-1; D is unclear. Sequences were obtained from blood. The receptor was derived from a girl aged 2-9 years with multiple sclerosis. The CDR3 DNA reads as TGTGCCAGCAGCGTGGGCCAAGACAATGAGCAGTTCTTC. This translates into CASSVGQDNEQFF.